These T cell receptor beta chains were read from a single sample in a study of molecular identifiers for immune sequencing clone quantification. In TCRdb, the PCR reads were re-called with MiXCR into one record per CDR3 protein. This table has approximately 97,000 distinct CDR3 sequences, roughly a quarter appearing once. The sample was naive CD8+ T cells from blood, with Jurkat cell RNA spiked in. All receptors derive from a human donor in good health. Some libraries in this study had Jurkat cell RNA spiked in. The conserved cysteine and the conserved F or W are not part of the CDR3 here. Fields, in order: V gene, CDR3 length, clone size, CDR3 protein. Clone size, where shown, is once, few, many, or a class for clones that have expanded.

>TRBV27|15|many
ASSFLTSRISTDTQY
>TRBV20-1|14|many
SARGSWLAEAYEQY
>TRBV4-3|15|medium-sized
ASSQGTVRGGADEQY
>TRBV6-1|13|many
ASSDWRPGPYEQY
>TRBV6-6|13|many
ASSYSFVIPGELF
>TRBV5-1|9|many
ASSFAREQY
>TRBV13|11|-
ASSLNVGETLY
>TRBV5-6|16|-
ASSYTNGQGLQYNEQF
>TRBV4-3|14|-
ASSQASGAKREKLF
>TRBV6-2/TRBV6-3|10|few
ASSLSTYGYT
>TRBV15|11|many
ATSIRENTEAF